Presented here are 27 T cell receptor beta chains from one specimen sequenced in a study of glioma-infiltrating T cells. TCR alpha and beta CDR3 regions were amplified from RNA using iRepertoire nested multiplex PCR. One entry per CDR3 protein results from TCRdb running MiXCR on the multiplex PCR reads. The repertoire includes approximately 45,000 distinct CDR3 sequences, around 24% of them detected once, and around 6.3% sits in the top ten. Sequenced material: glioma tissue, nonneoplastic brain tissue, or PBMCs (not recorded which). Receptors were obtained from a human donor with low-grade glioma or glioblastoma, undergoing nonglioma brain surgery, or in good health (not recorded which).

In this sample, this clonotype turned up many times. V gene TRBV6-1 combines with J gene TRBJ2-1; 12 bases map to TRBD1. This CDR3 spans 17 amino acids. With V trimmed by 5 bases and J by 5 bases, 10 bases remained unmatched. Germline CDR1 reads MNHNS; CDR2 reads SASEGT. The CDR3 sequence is CASSQLSGTGGHNEQFF. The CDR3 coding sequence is TGTGCCAGCAGTCAACTCTCCGGGACAGGGGGCCACAATGAGCAGTTCTTC.

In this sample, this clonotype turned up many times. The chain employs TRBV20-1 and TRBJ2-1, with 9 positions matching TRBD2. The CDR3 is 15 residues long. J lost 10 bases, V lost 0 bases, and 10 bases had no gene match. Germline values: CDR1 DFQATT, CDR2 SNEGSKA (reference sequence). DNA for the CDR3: TGCAGTGCTAGAGATTATAGGCGGGAGGGCCGAGAGCAGTTCTTC. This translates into CSARDYRREGREQFF.

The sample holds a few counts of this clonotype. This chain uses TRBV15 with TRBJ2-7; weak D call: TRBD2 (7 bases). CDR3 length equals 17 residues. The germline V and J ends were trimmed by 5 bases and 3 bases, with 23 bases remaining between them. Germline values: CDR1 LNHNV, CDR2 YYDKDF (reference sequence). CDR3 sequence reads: CATSPLTSGGWNYEQYF. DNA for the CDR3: TGTGCCACCAGCCCGCTCACCTCGGGGGGCTGGAACTACGAGCAGTACTTC.

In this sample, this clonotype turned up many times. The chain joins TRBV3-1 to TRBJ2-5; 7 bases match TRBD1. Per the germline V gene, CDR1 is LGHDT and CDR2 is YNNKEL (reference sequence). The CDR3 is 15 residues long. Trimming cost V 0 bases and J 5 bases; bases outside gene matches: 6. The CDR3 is CASSQEIGGAETQYF. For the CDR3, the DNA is TGTGCCAGCAGCCAAGAAATAGGGGGCGCGGAGACCCAGTACTTC.

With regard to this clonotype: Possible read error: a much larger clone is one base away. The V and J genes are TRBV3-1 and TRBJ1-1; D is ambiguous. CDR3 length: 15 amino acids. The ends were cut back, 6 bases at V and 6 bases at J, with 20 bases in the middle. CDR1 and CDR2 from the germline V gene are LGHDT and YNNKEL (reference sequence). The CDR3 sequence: CASRPLITVKAEAFF. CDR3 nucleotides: TGTGCCAGCAGGCCATTGATAACAGTCAAGGCTGAAGCTTTCTTT.

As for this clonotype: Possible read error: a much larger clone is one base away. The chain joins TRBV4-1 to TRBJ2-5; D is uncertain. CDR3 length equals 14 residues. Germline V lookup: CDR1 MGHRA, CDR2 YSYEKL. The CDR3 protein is CASSLGSNKETQYF. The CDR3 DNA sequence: TGTGCCAGCAGCCTAGGGTCTAACAAGGAGACCCAGTACTTC.

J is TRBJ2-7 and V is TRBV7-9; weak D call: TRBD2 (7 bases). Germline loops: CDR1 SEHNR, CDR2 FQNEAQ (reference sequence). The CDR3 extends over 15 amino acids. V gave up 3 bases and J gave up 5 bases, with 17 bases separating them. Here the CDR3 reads CASSFQGGGGDEQYF. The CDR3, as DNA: TGTGCCAGCAGCTTCCAGGGAGGGGGAGGCGACGAGCAGTACTTC.

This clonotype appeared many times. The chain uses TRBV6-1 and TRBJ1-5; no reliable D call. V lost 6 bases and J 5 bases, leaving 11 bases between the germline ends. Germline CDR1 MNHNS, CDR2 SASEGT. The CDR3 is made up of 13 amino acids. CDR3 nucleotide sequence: TGTGCCAGCAGCGATTGGATAGATCAGCCCCAGCATTTT. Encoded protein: CASSDWIDQPQHF.

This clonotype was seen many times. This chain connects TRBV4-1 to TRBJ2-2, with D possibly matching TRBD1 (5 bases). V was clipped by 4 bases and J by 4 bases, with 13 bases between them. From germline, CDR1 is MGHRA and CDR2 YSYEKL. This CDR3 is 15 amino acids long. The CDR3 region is CASSLDRVLTGELFF. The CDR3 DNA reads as TGCGCCAGCAGCCTTGACAGAGTCCTCACCGGGGAGCTGTTTTTT.

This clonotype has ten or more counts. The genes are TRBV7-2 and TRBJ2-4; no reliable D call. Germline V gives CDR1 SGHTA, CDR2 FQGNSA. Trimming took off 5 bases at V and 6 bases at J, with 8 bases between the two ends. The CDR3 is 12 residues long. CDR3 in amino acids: CASSRLGNIQYF. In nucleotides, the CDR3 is TGTGCCAGCAGCCGACTGGGAAACATTCAGTACTTC.

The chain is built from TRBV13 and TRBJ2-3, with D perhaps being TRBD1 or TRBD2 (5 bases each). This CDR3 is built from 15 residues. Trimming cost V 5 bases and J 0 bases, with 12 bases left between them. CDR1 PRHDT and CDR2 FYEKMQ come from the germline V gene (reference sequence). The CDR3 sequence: CASSGTRHSTDTQYF. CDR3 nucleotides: TGTGCCAGCAGCGGGACGAGGCACAGCACAGATACGCAGTATTTT.

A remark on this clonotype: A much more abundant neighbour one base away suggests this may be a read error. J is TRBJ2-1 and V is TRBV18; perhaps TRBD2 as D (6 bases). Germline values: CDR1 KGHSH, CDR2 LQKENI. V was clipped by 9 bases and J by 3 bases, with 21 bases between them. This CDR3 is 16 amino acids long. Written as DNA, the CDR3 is TGTGCCAGATCGTCTAAGTCGGGAGACTACTACAATGAGCAGTTCTTC. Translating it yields CARSSKSGDYYNEQFF.

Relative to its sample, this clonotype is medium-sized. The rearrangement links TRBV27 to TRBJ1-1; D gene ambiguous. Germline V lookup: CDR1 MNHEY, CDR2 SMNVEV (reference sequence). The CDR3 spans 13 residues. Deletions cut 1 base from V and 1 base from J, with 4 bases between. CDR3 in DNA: TGTGCCAGCAGTTTATTCAAGAACACTGAAGCTTTCTTT. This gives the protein CASSLFKNTEAFF.

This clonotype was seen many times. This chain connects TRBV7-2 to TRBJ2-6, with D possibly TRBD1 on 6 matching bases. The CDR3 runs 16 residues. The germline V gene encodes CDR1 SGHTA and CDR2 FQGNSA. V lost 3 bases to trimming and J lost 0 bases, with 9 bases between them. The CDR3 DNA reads TGTGCCAGCAGCTTGGACAGATACTCTGGGGCCAACGTCCTGACTTTC. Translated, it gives CASSLDRYSGANVLTF.

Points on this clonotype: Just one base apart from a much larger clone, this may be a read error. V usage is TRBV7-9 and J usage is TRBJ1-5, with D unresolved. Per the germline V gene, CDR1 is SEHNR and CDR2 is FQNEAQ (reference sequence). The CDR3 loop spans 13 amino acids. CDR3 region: CASSLDGDHPQHF. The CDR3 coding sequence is TGTGCCAGCAGCTTAGATGGGGATCACCCCCAGCATTTT. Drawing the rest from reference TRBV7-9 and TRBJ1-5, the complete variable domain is DTGVSQNPRHKITKRGQNVTFRCDPISEHNRLYWYRQTLGQGPEFLTYFQNEAQLEKSRLLSDRFSAERPKGSFSTLEIQRTEQGDSAMYLCASSLDGDHPQHFGDGTRLSIL.

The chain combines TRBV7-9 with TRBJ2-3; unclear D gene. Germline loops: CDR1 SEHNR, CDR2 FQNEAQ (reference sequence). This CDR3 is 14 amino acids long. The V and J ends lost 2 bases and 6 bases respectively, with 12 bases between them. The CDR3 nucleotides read TGTGCCAGCAGCTTATATTTTAGCAGTGATACGCAGTATTTT. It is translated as CASSLYFSSDTQYF.

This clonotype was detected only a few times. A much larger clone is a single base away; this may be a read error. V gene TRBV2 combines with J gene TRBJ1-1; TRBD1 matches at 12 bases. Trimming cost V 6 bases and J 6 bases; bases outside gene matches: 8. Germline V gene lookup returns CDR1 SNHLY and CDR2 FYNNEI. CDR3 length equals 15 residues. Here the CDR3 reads CASSLHGTGGSEAFF. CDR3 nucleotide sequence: TGTGCCAGCAGCCTCCACGGGACAGGGGGCTCTGAAGCTTTCTTT.

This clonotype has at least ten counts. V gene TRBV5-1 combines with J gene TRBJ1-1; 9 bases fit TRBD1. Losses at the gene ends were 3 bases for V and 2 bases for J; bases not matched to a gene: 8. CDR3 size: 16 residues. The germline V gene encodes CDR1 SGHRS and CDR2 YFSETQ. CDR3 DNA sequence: TGCGCCAGCAGCTCGAGAACAGGGGGCGCAAACACTGAAGCTTTCTTT. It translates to CASSSRTGGANTEAFF. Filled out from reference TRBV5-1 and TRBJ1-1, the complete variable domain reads KAGVTQTPRYLIKTRGQQVTLSCSPISGHRSVSWYQQTPGQGLQFLFEYFSETQRNKGNFPGRFSGRQFSNSRSEMNVSTLELGDSALYLCASSSRTGGANTEAFFGQGTRLTVV.

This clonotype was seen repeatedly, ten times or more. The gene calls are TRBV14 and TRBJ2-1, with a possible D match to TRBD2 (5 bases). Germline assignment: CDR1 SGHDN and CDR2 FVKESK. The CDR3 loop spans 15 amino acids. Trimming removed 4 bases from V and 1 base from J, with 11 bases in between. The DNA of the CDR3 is TGTGCCAGCAGCCCTGTCCCGGGGTCCTACAATGAGCAGTTCTTC. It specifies CASSPVPGSYNEQFF.

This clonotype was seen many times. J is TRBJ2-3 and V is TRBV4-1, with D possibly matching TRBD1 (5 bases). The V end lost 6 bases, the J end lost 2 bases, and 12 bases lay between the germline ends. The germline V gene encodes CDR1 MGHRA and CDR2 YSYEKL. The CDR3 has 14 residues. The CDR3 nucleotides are TGCGCCAGCAGGACAGCTACCGACACAGATACGCAGTATTTT. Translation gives CASRTATDTDTQYF.

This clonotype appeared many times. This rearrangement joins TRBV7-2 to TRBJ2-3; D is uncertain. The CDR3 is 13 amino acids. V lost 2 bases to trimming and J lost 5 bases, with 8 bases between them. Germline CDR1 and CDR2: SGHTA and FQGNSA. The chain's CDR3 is CASSLISGDTQYF. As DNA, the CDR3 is TGTGCCAGCAGCTTAATTTCCGGAGATACGCAGTATTTT.

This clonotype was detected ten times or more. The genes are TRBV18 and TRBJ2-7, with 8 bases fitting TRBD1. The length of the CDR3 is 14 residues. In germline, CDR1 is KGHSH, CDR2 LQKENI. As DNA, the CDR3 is TGTGCGAACAGGGGGGCACCGAACCCCTACGAGCAGTACGTC. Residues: CANRGAPNPYEQYV.

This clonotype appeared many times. The CDR3 DNA follows: TGTGCCACCAGCAGCCGTGCCACAGGTTATAGCAATCAGCCCCAGCATTTT. Protein product: CATSSRATGYSNQPQHF. This rearrangement joins TRBV15 to TRBJ1-5; perhaps TRBD1 as D (5 bases). Trimming removed 3 bases from V and 0 bases from J, with 15 bases in between. Germline loops: CDR1 LNHNV, CDR2 YYDKDF (reference sequence). CDR3 length: 17 residues.

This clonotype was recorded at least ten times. The CDR3 sequence: CSARSGYEQYF. The DNA of the CDR3 is TGCAGTGCTCGAAGCGGTTACGAGCAGTACTTC. The chain has TRBV20-1 and TRBJ2-7; D may be TRBD2 (5 bases). The CDR3 totals 11 residues. Germline V gene lookup returns CDR1 DFQATT and CDR2 SNEGSKA (reference sequence). V lost 5 bases to trimming and J lost 4 bases, with 9 bases between them.

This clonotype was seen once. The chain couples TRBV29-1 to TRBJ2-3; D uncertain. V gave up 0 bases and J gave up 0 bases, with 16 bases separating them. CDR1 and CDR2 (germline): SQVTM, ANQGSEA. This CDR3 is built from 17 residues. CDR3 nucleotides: TGCAGCGTTGAAGATATAATAAGTCCTCCTAGCACAGATACGCAGTATTTT. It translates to CSVEDIISPPSTDTQYF.

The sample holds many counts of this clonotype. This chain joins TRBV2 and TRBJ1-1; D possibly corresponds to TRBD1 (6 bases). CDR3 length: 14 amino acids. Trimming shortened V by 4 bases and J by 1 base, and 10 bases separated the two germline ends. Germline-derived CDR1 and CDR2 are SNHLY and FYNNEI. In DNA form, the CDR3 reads TGTGCCAGCAGTGCTCTACAGGGGAACACTGAAGCTTTCTTT. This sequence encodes CASSALQGNTEAFF.

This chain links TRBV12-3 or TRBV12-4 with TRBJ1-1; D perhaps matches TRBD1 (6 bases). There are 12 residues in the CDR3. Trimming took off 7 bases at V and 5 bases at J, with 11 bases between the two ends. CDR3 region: CASNRQETEAFF. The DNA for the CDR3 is TGTGCCAGCAACCGACAGGAGACTGAAGCTTTCTTT.